The 23 T cell receptor beta chains reported below all come from one sample, sequenced in a study of control samples from healthy donors and cancer patients. The assay was immunoSEQ multiplex PCR, and TCRdb's table has in-frame clones only and misses some. The sample includes some 140,000 clones, about 94% of them seen just once. Sequencing input: blood. The receptors come from a middle-aged man in good health.

The chain is built from TRBV11-2 and TRBJ2-2; 7 positions agree with TRBD1. Germline CDR1 and CDR2: SGHAT and FQNNGV. The junction had 7 bases not matched to a gene; V was cut back by 4 bases and J by 2 bases. CDR3 length: 16 residues. The DNA of the CDR3 is TGTGCCAGCAGCTCAGGAACAGGGGTTAACACCGGGGAGCTGTTTTTT. Residues: CASSSGTGVNTGELFF.

This clone was detected once. V gene TRBV2 combines with J gene TRBJ1-1; TRBD1 might be the D (5 bases). The CDR3 contains 13 residues. Trimming took off 6 bases at V and 7 bases at J, with 15 bases between the two ends. The germline CDR1 and CDR2 sequences are SNHLY and FYNNEI. The CDR3 here is CASSPGRYLEAFF. DNA for the CDR3: TGTGCCAGCAGCCCGGGACGGTATCTTGAAGCTTTCTTT.

The rearrangement links TRBV19 to TRBJ1-1; D gene uncertain. Germline V gene sequence: CDR1 LNHDA, CDR2 SQIVND (reference sequence). Trimming shortened V by 5 bases and J by 0 bases, and 10 bases separated the two germline ends. The CDR3 consists of 14 residues. Written as DNA, the CDR3 is TGTGCCAGTAGTTCCCCCTCCGTGAACACTGAAGCTTTCTTT. It encodes CASSSPSVNTEAFF.

This sequence joins TRBV27 and TRBJ2-2; TRBD1 might be the D (6 bases). From germline, CDR1 is MNHEY and CDR2 SMNVEV (reference sequence). The length of the CDR3 is 15 residues. Deletions cut 6 bases from V and 7 bases from J, with 18 bases between. The CDR3 coding sequence is TGTGCCAGCAGCCTAGCAGGGGCCCGGGGCGGGGAGCTGTTTTTT. Protein: CASSLAGARGGELFF.

The gene calls are TRBV7-9 and TRBJ2-1, with D perhaps matching TRBD2 (5 bases). Trimming removed 8 bases from V and 9 bases from J, with 8 bases in between. Germline-derived CDR1 and CDR2 are SEHNR and FQNEAQ (reference sequence). CDR3 length: 10 amino acids. CDR3 loop: CASAGPEQFF. The CDR3 DNA is TGTGCCAGCGCGGGTCCTGAGCAGTTCTTC.

Turning to this clone: The same CDR3 is also encoded by other DNA sequences in this sample. The chain uses TRBV27 and TRBJ2-7; a weak D match, TRBD1 (6 bases). The V and J ends lost 2 bases and 2 bases respectively, with 7 bases between them. Looked up from germline, CDR1 is MNHEY and CDR2 is SMNVEV (reference sequence). This CDR3 is built from 13 residues. This chain's CDR3 is CASSLGQTYEQYF. The DNA of the CDR3 is TGTGCCAGCAGTTTAGGACAGACCTACGAGCAGTACTTC.

The chain is built from TRBV6-5 and TRBJ2-2; D unclear. CDR1 and CDR2 (germline): MNHEY, SVGAGI. CDR3 length: 15 amino acids. V dropped 5 bases and J dropped 1 base, with 11 bases sitting between them. CDR3 bases: TGTGCCAGCAGTCACACATGGGGGAACACCGGGGAGCTGTTTTTT. Translation: CASSHTWGNTGELFF.

The chain is built from TRBV19 and TRBJ1-5, with a weak D call TRBD1 (6 bases). Trimming stripped 3 bases from V and 1 base from J, with 13 bases between. The CDR3 loop spans 16 amino acids. Germline V gives CDR1 LNHDA, CDR2 SQIVND (reference sequence). CDR3 nucleotide sequence: TGTGCCAGTAGTATTACAGGGAGTGCGAGCAATCAGCCCCAGCATTTT. Translation gives CASSITGSASNQPQHF.

V is TRBV5-5 and J is TRBJ2-3; possibly TRBD1 for D (6 bases). Per germline, CDR1 SGHKS and CDR2 YYEKEE (reference sequence). The ends were cut back, 1 base at V and 4 bases at J, with 10 bases in the middle. The CDR3 loop spans 14 amino acids. CDR3 sequence: CASSLWGLPDTQYF. DNA for the CDR3: TGTGCCAGCAGCTTGTGGGGGCTCCCAGATACGCAGTATTTT.

The chain carries TRBV6-5 and TRBJ1-6; D remains ambiguous. V lost 6 bases and J 3 bases, leaving 6 bases between the germline ends. The CDR3 has 13 residues. Germline V gives CDR1 MNHEY, CDR2 SVGAGI. The CDR3 nucleotides are TGTGCCAGCAGGGCGGGCTATAATTCACCCCTCCACTTT. As protein: CASRAGYNSPLHF.

The V gene is TRBV29-1, the J gene TRBJ2-3, with D tentatively TRBD1 (6 bases). CDR1 SQVTM and CDR2 ANQGSEA come from the germline V gene. V lost 4 bases, J lost 6 bases, and 11 bases lay in between. This CDR3 is 12 amino acids long. CDR3 protein: CSVAGTPDTQYF. CDR3 nucleotides: TGCAGCGTTGCCGGGACACCGGATACGCAGTATTTT.

The chain has TRBV28 and TRBJ1-1; D uncertain. The CDR3 has 13 amino acids. Germline lookup yields CDR1 MDHEN and CDR2 SYDVKM. The V end lost 8 bases, the J end lost 0 bases, and 10 bases lay between the germline ends. The CDR3 protein is CASRTRMNTEAFF. The CDR3 DNA follows: TGTGCCAGCCGGACGCGAATGAACACTGAAGCTTTCTTT.

The chain joins TRBV5-6 to TRBJ1-1; TRBD1 matches 11 bases. The germline V gene has CDR1 SGHDT and CDR2 YYEEEE. Trimming at V came to 0 bases and at J to 7 bases, leaving 5 bases not matched to a gene. CDR3 length: 15 amino acids. CDR3 residues: CASSLAGTGGFEAFF. DNA for the CDR3: TGTGCCAGCAGCTTGGCCGGGACAGGGGGATTTGAAGCTTTCTTT.

The chain links TRBV3-1 (or the pseudogene TRBV3-2) to TRBJ2-1; TRBD2 matches 8 bases. The CDR3 covers 16 residues. V dropped 5 bases and J dropped 9; count of bases not matched to a gene: 15. The V gene's germline CDR1 is LGHDT and CDR2 YNNKEL (reference sequence). Written as DNA, the CDR3 is TGTGCCAGCAGCGCCTACGGGAGGGGGGGCGAGGGTGAGCAGTTCTTC. Translation: CASSAYGRGGEGEQFF.

This chain joins TRBV18 and TRBJ1-1, with D possibly TRBD1 on 5 matching bases. The CDR3 is made up of 13 amino acids. With 6 bases removed from V and 1 base from J, the gap between germline ends came to 9 bases. CDR1 and CDR2 from the germline V gene are KGHSH and LQKENI. CDR3 amino acids: CASSSGQNTEAFF. CDR3 DNA: TGTGCCAGCTCGAGTGGACAGAACACTGAAGCTTTCTTT.

V gene TRBV4-3 combines with J gene TRBJ1-1, with D possibly TRBD1 on 6 matching bases. V was cut by 6 bases and J by 2 bases, with 13 bases left in between. CDR3 size: 14 residues. CDR1 is LGHNA, CDR2 YSLEER, per germline. Here the CDR3 DNA reads TGCGCCAGCAGTCAGGGGCTGCTTAACACTGAAGCTTTCTTT. It is translated as CASSQGLLNTEAFF.

This rearrangement joins TRBV19 to TRBJ1-1, with a possible D match to TRBD1 (6 bases). Germline CDR1 and CDR2: LNHDA and SQIVND (reference sequence). V was pared by 5 bases and J by 1 base, with 14 bases between. This CDR3 region has 15 residues. CDR3 coding DNA: TGTGCCAGTAGTGCTTCAGGGGCCCAGAACACTGAAGCTTTCTTT. This gives the protein CASSASGAQNTEAFF.

CDR3 region: CASSPRTGSHQPQHF. The CDR3 region has the DNA TGTGCCAGCAGTCCGCGGACAGGGTCCCATCAGCCCCAGCATTTT. The rearrangement uses TRBV2 and TRBJ1-5; 8 bases align to TRBD1. CDR1 and CDR2 from the germline V gene are SNHLY and FYNNEI. V dropped 5 bases and J dropped 5; count of bases not matched to a gene: 8. The CDR3 spans 15 residues. Drawing the rest from reference TRBV2 and TRBJ1-5, the complete variable domain is EPEVTQTPSHQVTQMGQEVILRCVPISNHLYFYWYRQILGQKVEFLVSFYNNEISEKSEIFDDQFSVERPDGSNFTLKIRSTKLEDSAMYFCASSPRTGSHQPQHFGDGTRLSIL.

V and J are TRBV7-9 and TRBJ2-3; TRBD1 agrees at 7 bases. V dropped 1 base and J dropped 2; count of bases not matched to a gene: 3. This CDR3 has 15 amino acids. Germline V gene data show CDR1 as SEHNR and CDR2 as FQNEAQ (reference sequence). CDR3 protein: CASSLGQGITDTQYF. CDR3 nucleotides: TGTGCCAGCAGCTTAGGACAGGGAATCACAGATACGCAGTATTTT.

The rearrangement links TRBV5-4 to TRBJ1-1, with 10 bases that match TRBD1. Trimming cost V 4 bases and J 0 bases; bases outside gene matches: 9. The V gene's germline CDR1 is SGHNT and CDR2 YYREEE (reference sequence). This CDR3 spans 17 amino acids. The CDR3: CASSVGTGDIMNTEAFF. The DNA for the CDR3 is TGTGCCAGCAGCGTAGGGACAGGGGATATTATGAACACTGAAGCTTTCTTT.

This chain connects TRBV28 to TRBJ1-2; D gene unclear. Trimming pared 3 bases from V and 2 bases from J, leaving 7 bases between. Germline V lookup: CDR1 MDHEN, CDR2 SYDVKM. This CDR3 comprises 13 residues. The CDR3 DNA reads TGTGCCAGCAGTTTTATGTGGAACTATGGCTACACCTTC. Its protein is CASSFMWNYGYTF.

V usage is TRBV2 and J usage is TRBJ2-7; TRBD1 aligns across 7 bases. V shed 4 bases, J shed 3 bases, and the junction held 3 bases outside the gene matches. CDR1 is SNHLY, CDR2 FYNNEI, per germline. CDR3 length equals 13 residues. The CDR3 bases are TGTGCCAGCAGTGCGTGGGACAGCTACGAGCAGTACTTC. This codes for CASSAWDSYEQYF.

The chain has TRBV19 and TRBJ1-5; tentative D call: TRBD1 (5 bases). Germline V CDR1 and CDR2: LNHDA, SQIVND (reference sequence). The CDR3 runs to 14 residues. V was cut by 4 bases and J by 3 bases, with 10 bases left in between. The chain's CDR3 is CASSRDGPNQPQHF. For the CDR3, the DNA is TGTGCCAGTAGTAGGGACGGGCCCAATCAGCCCCAGCATTTT.